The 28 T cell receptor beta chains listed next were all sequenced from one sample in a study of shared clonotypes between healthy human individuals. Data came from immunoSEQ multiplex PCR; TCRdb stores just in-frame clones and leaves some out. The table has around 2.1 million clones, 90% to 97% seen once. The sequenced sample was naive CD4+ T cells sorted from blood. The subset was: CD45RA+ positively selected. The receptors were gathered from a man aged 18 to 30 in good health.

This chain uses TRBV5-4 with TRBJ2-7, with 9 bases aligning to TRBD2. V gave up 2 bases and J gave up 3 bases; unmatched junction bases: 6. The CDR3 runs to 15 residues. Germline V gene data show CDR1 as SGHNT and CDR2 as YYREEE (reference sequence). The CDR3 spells CASSFAGTSSYEQYF. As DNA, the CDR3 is TGTGCCAGCAGCTTCGCCGGGACTAGCAGCTACGAGCAGTACTTC.

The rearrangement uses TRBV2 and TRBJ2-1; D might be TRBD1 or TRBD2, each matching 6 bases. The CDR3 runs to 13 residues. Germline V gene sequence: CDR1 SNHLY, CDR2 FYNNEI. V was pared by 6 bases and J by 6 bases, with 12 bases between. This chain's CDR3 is CASRNREANEQFF. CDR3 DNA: TGTGCCAGCAGAAACAGGGAGGCCAATGAGCAGTTCTTC.

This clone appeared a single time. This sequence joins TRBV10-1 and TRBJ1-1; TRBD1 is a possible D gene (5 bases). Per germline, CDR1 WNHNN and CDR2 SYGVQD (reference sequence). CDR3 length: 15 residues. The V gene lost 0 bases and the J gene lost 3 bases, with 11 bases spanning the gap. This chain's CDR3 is CASSESRGSYTEAFF. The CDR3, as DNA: TGCGCCAGCAGTGAGTCGAGGGGAAGTTACACTGAAGCTTTCTTT.

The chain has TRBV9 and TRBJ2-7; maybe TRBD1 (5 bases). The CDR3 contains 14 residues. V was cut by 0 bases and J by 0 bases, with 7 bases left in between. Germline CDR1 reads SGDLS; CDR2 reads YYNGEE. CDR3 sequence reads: CASSVVDSSYEQYF. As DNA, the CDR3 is TGTGCCAGCAGCGTAGTAGACAGCTCCTACGAGCAGTACTTC.

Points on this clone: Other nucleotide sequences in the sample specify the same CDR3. The CDR3: CASSLEGGKETQYF. DNA for the CDR3: TGCGCCAGCAGCTTGGAAGGGGGTAAAGAGACCCAGTACTTC. V gene TRBV5-1 combines with J gene TRBJ2-5; a weak D match, TRBD1 (6 bases). Germline loops: CDR1 SGHRS, CDR2 YFSETQ. Deletions cut 0 bases from V and 3 bases from J, with 9 bases between. The CDR3 loop spans 14 amino acids.

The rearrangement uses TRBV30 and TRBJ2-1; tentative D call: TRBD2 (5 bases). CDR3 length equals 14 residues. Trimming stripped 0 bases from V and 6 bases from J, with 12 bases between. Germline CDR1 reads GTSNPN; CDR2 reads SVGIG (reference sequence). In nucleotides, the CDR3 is TGTGCCTGGAGTGTACTGAGGGTAGGCAATGAGCAGTTCTTC. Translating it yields CAWSVLRVGNEQFF.

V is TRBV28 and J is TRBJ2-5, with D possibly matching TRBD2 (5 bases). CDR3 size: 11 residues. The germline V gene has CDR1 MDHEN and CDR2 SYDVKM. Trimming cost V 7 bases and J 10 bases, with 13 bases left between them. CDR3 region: CASISDGDQYF. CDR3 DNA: TGTGCCAGCATTTCGGACGGGGACCAGTACTTC.

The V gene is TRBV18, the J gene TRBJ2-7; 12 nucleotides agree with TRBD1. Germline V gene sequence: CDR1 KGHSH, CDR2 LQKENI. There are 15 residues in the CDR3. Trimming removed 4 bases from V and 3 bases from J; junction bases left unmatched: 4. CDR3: CASSQGTGGIYEQYF. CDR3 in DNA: TGTGCCAGCTCACAGGGGACAGGGGGCATCTACGAGCAGTACTTC.

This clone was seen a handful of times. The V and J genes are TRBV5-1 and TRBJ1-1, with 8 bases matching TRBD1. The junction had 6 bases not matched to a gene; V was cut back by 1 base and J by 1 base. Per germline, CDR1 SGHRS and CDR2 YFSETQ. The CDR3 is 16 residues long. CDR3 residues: CASSLRGQETNTEAFF. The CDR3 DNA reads TGCGCCAGCAGCTTGAGGGGACAGGAAACGAACACTGAAGCTTTCTTT.

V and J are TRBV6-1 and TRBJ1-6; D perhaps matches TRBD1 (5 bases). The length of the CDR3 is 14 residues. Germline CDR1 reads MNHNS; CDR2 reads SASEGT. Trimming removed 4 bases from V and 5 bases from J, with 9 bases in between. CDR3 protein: CASSGQDNNSPLHF. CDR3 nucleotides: TGTGCCAGCAGTGGTCAGGACAATAATTCACCCCTCCACTTT.

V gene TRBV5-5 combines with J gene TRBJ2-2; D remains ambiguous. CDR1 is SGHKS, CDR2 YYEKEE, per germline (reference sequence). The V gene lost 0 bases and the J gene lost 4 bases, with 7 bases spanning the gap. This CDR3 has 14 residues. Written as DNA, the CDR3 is TGTGCCAGCAGCTTGGAAGTTTTCACCGGGGAGCTGTTTTTT. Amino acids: CASSLEVFTGELFF.

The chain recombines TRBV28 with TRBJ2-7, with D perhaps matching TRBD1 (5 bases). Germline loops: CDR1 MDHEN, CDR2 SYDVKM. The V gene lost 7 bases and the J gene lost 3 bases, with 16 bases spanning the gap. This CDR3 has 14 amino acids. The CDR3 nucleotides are TGTGCCAGCAAATGGCAGGGTGATGGCTACGAGCAGTACTTC. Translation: CASKWQGDGYEQYF.

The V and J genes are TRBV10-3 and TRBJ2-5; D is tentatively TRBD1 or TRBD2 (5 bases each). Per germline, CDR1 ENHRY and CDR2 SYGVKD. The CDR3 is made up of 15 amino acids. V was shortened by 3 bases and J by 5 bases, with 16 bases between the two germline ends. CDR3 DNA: TGTGCCATCAGTGATGGGGGAAGCTCTTGGGAGACCCAGTACTTC. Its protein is CAISDGGSSWETQYF.

Here the CDR3 DNA reads TGTGCCAGCTCCGAGACAGGGATGGGTAGCAATCAGCCCCAGCATTTT. Residues: CASSETGMGSNQPQHF. The rearrangement links TRBV18 to TRBJ1-5; TRBD1 matches at 7 bases. Germline V lookup: CDR1 KGHSH, CDR2 LQKENI. CDR3 length equals 16 residues. V lost 6 bases, J lost 0 bases, and 8 bases stayed unmatched.

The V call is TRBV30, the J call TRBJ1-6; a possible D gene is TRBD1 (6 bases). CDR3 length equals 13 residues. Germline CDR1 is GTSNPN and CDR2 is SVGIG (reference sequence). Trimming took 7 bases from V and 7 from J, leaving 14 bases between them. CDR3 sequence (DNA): TGTGCCTCCCACAGGGTAGAGAATTCACCCCTCCACTTT. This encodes CASHRVENSPLHF.

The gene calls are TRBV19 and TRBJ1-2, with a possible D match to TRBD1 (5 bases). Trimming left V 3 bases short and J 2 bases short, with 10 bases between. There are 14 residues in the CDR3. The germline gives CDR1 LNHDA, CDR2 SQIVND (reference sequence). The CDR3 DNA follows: TGTGCCAGTAGTATCTTTCCAGGGAACTATGGCTACACCTTC. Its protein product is CASSIFPGNYGYTF. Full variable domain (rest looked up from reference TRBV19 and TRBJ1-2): DGGITQSPKYLFRKEGQNVTLSCEQNLNHDAMYWYRQDPGQGLRLIYYSQIVNDFQKGDIAEGYSVSREKKESFPLTVTSAQKNPTAFYLCASSIFPGNYGYTFGSGTRLTVV.

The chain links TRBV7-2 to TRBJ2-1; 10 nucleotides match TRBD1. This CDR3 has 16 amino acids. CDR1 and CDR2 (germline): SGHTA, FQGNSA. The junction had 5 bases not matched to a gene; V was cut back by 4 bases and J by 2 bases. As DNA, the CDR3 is TGTGCCAGCAGCTCATGGGGACAGGGGACCTACAATGAGCAGTTCTTC. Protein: CASSSWGQGTYNEQFF. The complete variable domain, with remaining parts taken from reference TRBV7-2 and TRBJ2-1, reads GAGVSQSPSNKVTEKGKDVELRCDPISGHTALYWYRQSLGQGLEFLIYFQGNSAPDKSGLPSDRFSAERTGGSVSTLTIQRTQQEDSAVYLCASSSWGQGTYNEQFFGPGTRLTVL.

DNA of the CDR3: TGTGCCTGGAGTGGGACAGGGGCCATTAACAATCAGCCCCAGCATTTT. The encoded protein is CAWSGTGAINNQPQHF. The gene calls are TRBV30 and TRBJ1-5; TRBD1 matches at 9 bases. V was pared by 1 base and J by 3 bases, with 7 bases of the junction left unmatched. Germline V CDR1 and CDR2: GTSNPN, SVGIG (reference sequence). The CDR3 sequence is 16 residues long.

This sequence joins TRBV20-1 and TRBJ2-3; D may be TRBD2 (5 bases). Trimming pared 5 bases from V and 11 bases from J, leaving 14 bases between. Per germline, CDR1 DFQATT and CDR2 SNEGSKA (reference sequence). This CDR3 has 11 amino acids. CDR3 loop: CSARSGKGQYF. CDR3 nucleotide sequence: TGCAGTGCTCGGTCCGGGAAAGGGCAGTATTTT.

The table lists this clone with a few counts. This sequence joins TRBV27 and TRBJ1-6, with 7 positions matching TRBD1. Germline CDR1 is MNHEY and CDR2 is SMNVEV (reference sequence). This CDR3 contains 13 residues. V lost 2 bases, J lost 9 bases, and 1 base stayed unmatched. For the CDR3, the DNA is TGTGCCAGCAGTTTACCAGGGGGTTCACCCCTCCACTTT. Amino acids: CASSLPGGSPLHF.

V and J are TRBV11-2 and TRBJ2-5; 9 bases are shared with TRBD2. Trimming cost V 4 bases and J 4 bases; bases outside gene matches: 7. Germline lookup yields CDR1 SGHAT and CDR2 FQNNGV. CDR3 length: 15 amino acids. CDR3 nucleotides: TGTGCCAGCAGCTCCTCCGAGCGGGGGGTAGAGACCCAGTACTTC. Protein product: CASSSSERGVETQYF.

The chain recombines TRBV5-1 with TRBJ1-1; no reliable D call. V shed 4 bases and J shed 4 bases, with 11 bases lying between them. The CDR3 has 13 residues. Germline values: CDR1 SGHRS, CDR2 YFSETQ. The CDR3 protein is CASSPIGSTEAFF. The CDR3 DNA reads TGCGCCAGCAGCCCCATCGGGTCCACTGAAGCTTTCTTT.

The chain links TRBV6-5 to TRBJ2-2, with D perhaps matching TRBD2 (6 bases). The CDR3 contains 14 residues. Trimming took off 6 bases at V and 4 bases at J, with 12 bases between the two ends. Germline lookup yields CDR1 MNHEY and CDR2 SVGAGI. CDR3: CASRRDFSTGELFF. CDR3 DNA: TGTGCCAGCAGGAGGGACTTCAGCACCGGGGAGCTGTTTTTT.

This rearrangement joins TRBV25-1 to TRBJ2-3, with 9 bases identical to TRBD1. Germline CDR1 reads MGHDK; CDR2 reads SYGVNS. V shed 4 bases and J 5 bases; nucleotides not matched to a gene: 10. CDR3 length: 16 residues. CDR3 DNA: TGTGCCAGCAGTGTCCAAGGGACAGGGTTGCGAGATACGCAGTATTTT. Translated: CASSVQGTGLRDTQYF.

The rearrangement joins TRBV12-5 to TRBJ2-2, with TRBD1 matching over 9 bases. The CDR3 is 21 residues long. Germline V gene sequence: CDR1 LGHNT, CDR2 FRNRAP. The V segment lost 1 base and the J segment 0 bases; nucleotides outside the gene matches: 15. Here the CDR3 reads CASGLGWTGAATLTNTGELFF. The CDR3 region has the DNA TGTGCTAGTGGTTTGGGGTGGACAGGGGCGGCCACACTCACGAACACCGGGGAGCTGTTTTTT.

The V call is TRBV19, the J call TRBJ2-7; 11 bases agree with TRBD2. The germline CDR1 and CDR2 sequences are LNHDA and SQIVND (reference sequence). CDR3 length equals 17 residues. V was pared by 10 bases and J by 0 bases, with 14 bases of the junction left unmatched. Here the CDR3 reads CATASLAGGVFSYEQYF. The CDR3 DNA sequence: TGTGCCACCGCCTCCCTAGCGGGGGGAGTCTTCTCCTACGAGCAGTACTTC.

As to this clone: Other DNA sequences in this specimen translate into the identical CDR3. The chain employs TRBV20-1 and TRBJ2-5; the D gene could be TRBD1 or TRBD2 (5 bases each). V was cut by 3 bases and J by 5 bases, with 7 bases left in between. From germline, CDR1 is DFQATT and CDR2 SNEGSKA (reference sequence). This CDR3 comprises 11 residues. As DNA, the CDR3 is TGCAGTGCTAGCGGGACGGAGACCCAGTACTTC. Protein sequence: CSASGTETQYF.

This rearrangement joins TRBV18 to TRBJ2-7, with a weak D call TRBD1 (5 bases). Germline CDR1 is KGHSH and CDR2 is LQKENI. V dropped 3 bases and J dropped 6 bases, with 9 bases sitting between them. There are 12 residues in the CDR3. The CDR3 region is CASSPRVTEQYF. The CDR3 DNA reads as TGTGCCAGCTCACCCAGGGTGACCGAGCAGTACTTC.